This TCR beta chain came from a study of blood T cell repertoires in COVID-19. Study as a whole: Acute-phase and convalescent COVID-19 samples originated in the United States, Italy and Spain. PBMCs, B-cell-depleted T cells, or T cells provided the cDNA or gDNA that made up the material.

Losses at the gene ends were 5 bases for V and 5 bases for J; bases not matched to a gene: 4. CDR3 length: 13 residues. CDR1 and CDR2 (germline): LNHDA, SQIVND (reference sequence). Study processing details: Estimation of nucleated cell counts relied on the amplification of reference gene primers. Libraries were prepared by immunoSEQ multiplex PCR; TCRdb keeps only in-frame clonotypes and omits some of them. The V and J calls and clone size are taken from that table; D and trimming were inferred from the DNA. The repertoire includes 150,000 to 200,000 clones, 85% to 90% of them detected once, and roughly 5.5% sits in the top ten.

Sequencing was performed on peripheral blood. The origin of this receptor is a middle-aged man with active or convalescent COVID-19. The chain links TRBV19 to TRBJ2-7, with 9 nucleotides matching TRBD1. CDR3 nucleotide sequence: TGTGCCAGTAGTTGGACAGGGGATGACGAGCAGTACTTC. This gives the protein CASSWTGDDEQYF.